This T cell receptor (beta chain) was captured in a study of T cell repertoires in cytomegalovirus infection. Study-level background: A matching HLA type, together with CMV infection, was signaled by public TCR beta signatures. Study-wide results and limits: The response measured ex vivo was dominated by TCR beta clonotypes (HLA-C-restricted and CMV-specific). Pooled public TCR beta family frequency picked out CMV carriers with the relevant HLA.

With respect to this clonotype: Its target is unknown.

This CDR3 comprises 16 residues. Germline V gives CDR1 SGHTA, CDR2 FQGNSA. The germline V and J ends were trimmed by 1 base and 0 bases, with 10 bases remaining between them. TCRdb reprocessed the reads via MiXCR and lists one record per CDR3 protein. Counted here are 150,000 to 200,000 distinct CDR3 sequences, 28% occurring once; the ten biggest clones make up under 35%. This receptor was taken from a human donor in good health (CMV status not recorded). Some clones in this sample may be carry-over from other donors' samples. Material: PBMCs. The gene calls are TRBV7-2 and TRBJ1-3; a possible D gene is TRBD1 (5 bases). CDR3 sequence reads: CASSLGQISSGNTIYF. The CDR3 DNA sequence: TGTGCCAGCAGCTTAGGACAGATCAGCTCTGGAAACACCATATATTTT.